The subject of this entry is one T cell receptor beta chain. Its recognized antigen is unknown. No much larger clone exists at a distance of one base, and base qualities are not known. From around 10,000 to 100,000 sorted cells per subset, genomic DNA was extracted using the DNeasy Blood and Tissue Kit. The immunoSEQ service sequenced and mapped the TCRbeta V-J or V-D-J regions, with coverage above 8x for each sample. Per the source publication's procedure: The analysis included only productive rearrangements exported from the immunoSEQ Analyzer platform, and clonality was assessed using the 500 most abundant clones. The Morisita-Horn similarity index and the Jaccard index were used to quantify repertoire overlap between populations. In about six cancer patients, Morisita-Horn similarity was measured between the TCR repertoires of CD8 T-cell subsets. TCRdb took over this immuneACCESS table, retaining in-frame rearrangements with V and J assigned. Such tables are incomplete; in checked studies, under half of the missing clones stem from an unresolved V gene, and the remainder is unexplained. That table gives V, J and clone size, and the DNA gave D and trimming. In this sample the table shows 300 to 400 clones, approximately 58% of which occur a single time. The top ten constitute 31% of the sample.

At the time samples were collected, the patients were not on therapy, although their prior treatments varied from chemotherapy, radiotherapy, surgery and immunotherapy to none at all. After thawing, cells were enriched for T lymphocytes using a negative-selection kit, and EpCAM beads were added for tumor-infiltrating lymphocytes. For the CD8 TIL subsets, CD3+CD4-CD8+CD45RA- cells were FACS-sorted and divided into DN, SP and DP based on their expression of CD39 and CD103. Tumor specimens were minced and digested with hyaluronidase, collagenase and DNase for 1 h, filtered, Ficoll-enriched and cryopreserved. On a FACSAria II, each population was sorted to approximately 99% purity, and the resulting cell pellets were frozen for TCR sequencing with no culture step. The entry originates in a study of CD39 and CD103 CD8 tumor-infiltrating T cells (dated 2018 in TCRdb). In terms of the full investigation: Repertoire comparisons were shown for an HPV-positive HNSCC, an HPV-negative HNSCC, an ovarian cancer and a melanoma patient. Deep sequencing of TCRbeta CDR3 was used to compare the repertoires of CD8 TIL subsets, defined by CD103 and CD39, against those of peripheral memory CD8 T cells. The research as a whole found: Compared with DN and SP CD8 TILs and with blood memory CD8 T cells, DP CD8 TILs appeared more oligoclonal, with the top 30 clonotypes covering roughly 50-90%. Clonotypes from DP TILs were seldom detected in blood or uninvolved lymph node, while clonotypes from DN TILs overlapped to a large extent with peripheral memory CD8 repertoires.

This receptor was obtained from a human donor with head and neck squamous cell carcinoma. Sequencing used CD39+ CD103+ CD8+ T cells sorted from the tumor. The cell subset or site label of this sample denotes: CD103+CD39+ double-positive CD45RA- CD8 T cells.

CDR3 protein: CASSYQTWYTQYF. The bases are TGTGCCAGCAGCTATCAAACCTGGTATACGCAGTATTTT. The rearranged segments are TRBV28 and TRBJ2-3; there is no confident call for the D gene. The CDR3 measures 13 amino acids from cysteine to phenylalanine. Kept here is only the CDR3 DNA, which spans 39 bases and is read in frame from base 1. Taken from the germline V gene, the CDR1 and CDR2 loops are MDHEN and SYDVKM. V drops 6 bases and J drops 7 bases, leaving 14 bases in between.